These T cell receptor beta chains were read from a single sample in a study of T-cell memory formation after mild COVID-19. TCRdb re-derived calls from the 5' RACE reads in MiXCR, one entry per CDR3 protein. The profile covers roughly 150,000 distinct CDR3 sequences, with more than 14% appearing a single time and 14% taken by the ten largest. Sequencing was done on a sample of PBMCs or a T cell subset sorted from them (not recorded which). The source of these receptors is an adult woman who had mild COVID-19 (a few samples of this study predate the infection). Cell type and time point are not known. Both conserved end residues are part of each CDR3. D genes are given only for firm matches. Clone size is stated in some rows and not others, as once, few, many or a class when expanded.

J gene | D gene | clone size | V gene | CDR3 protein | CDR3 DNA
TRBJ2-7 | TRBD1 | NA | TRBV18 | CASSPGDRYEQYF | TGTGCCAGCTCACCGGGGGACAGGTATGAGCAGTACTTC
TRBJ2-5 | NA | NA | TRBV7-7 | CASSEGVQETQYF | TGTGCCTCGTCGGAGGGGGTTCAAGAGACCCAGTACTTC
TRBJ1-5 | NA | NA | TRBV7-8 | CASSLDPRGNQPQHF | TGTGCCAGCAGCTTAGACCCGAGGGGCAATCAGCCCCAGCATTTT
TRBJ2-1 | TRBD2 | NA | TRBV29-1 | CSVRLALLYNEQFF | TGCAGCGTCCGACTAGCCCTACTCTACAATGAGCAGTTCTTC
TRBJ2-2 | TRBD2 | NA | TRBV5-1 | CASSSERGGSGELFF | TGCGCCAGCAGCTCAGAGCGGGGGGGATCCGGGGAGCTGTTTTTT
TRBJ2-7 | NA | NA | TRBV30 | CAWGQGYEQYF | TGTGCCTGGGGGCAGGGCTACGAGCAGTACTTC
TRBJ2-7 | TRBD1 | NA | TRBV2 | CASSDDRGQGARGYEQYF | TGTGCCAGCAGTGACGATAGGGGACAGGGGGCGCGGGGCTACGAGCAGTACTTC
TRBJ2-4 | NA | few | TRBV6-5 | CASGVKWGDIQYF | TGTGCCAGCGGCGTGAAGTGGGGGGACATTCAGTACTTC
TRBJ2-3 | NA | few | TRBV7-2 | CASSLGSVRGDTQYF | TGTGCCAGCAGCTTAGGATCGGTCCGAGGAGATACGCAGTATTTT
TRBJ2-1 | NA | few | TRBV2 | CASSRSSRNEQFF | TGTGCCAGCAGTAGGTCTAGCCGCAATGAGCAGTTCTTC
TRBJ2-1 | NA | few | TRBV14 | CASSQGRELTENEQFF | TGTGCCAGCAGCCAAGGTCGGGAGCTGACAGAAAATGAGCAGTTCTTC
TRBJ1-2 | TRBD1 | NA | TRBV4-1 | CASSKQSGTAIYGYTF | TGCGCCAGCAGCAAGCAGTCTGGGACAGCAATCTATGGCTACACCTTC
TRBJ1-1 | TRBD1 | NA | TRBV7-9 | CASSLEQGLNTEAFF | TGTGCCAGCAGCTTAGAACAGGGGCTTAACACTGAAGCTTTCTTT
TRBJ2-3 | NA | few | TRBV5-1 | CASSDSNTDTQYF | TGCGCCAGCAGCGACAGTAACACAGATACGCAGTATTTT
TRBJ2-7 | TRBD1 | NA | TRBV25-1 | CASSETRGRDEQYF | TGTGCCAGCAGCGAGACGAGGGGGCGCGACGAGCAGTACTTC
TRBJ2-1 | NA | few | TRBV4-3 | CASSQDQGPYNEQFF | TGCGCCAGCAGCCAAGACCAGGGACCCTACAATGAGCAGTTCTTC
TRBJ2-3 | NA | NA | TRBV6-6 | CASSYVGEGDTQYF | TGTGCCAGCAGTTATGTGGGAGAGGGGGATACGCAGTATTTT
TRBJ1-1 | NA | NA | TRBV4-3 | CASSQVNSGRHRTTEAFF | TGCGCCAGCAGCCAAGTGAATTCTGGTCGTCACAGAACCACTGAAGCTTTCTTT
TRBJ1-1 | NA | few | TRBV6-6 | CASSYSGGRTEAFF | TGTGCCAGCAGTTACTCGGGGGGGAGGACTGAAGCTTTCTTT
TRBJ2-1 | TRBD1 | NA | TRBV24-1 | CATSLQGAVSSEQFF | TGTGCCACCAGCTTGCAGGGGGCAGTTTCAAGTGAGCAGTTCTTC
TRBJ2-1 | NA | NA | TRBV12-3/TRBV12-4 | CASTPGVPYEQFF | TGTGCCAGCACTCCGGGCGTCCCGTATGAGCAGTTCTTC
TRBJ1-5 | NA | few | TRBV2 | CASSEDGRVLQGSQPQHF | TGTGCCAGCAGTGAAGATGGAAGGGTGCTCCAGGGGAGTCAGCCCCAGCATTTT
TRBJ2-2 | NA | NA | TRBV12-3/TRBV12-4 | CASRGGWANTGELFF | TGTGCCAGCAGGGGCGGTTGGGCGAACACCGGGGAGCTGTTTTTT
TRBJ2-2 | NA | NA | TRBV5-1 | CASSQQTAAGELFF | TGCGCCAGCAGCCAGCAAACAGCGGCCGGGGAGCTGTTTTTT
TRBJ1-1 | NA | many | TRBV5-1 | CASSLSTLNTEAFF | TGCGCCAGCAGCTTGTCAACCTTGAACACTGAAGCTTTCTTT
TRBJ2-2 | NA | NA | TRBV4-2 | CASSHWERNTGELFF | TGTGCCAGCAGCCATTGGGAGAGGAACACCGGGGAGCTGTTTTTT
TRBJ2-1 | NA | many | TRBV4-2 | CASSQDAVTGEDGRNEQFF | TGTGCCAGCAGCCAAGATGCGGTTACGGGGGAGGATGGTCGCAATGAGCAGTTCTTC
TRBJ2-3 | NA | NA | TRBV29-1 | CSVEDVVAEDTDTQYF | TGCAGCGTTGAAGATGTGGTAGCGGAGGACACAGATACGCAGTATTTT
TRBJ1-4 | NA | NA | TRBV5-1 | CASSLVGWGTNEKLFF | TGCGCCAGCTCCTTAGTCGGTTGGGGAACTAATGAAAAACTGTTTTTT
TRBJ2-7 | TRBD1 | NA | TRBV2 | CASRLGTAYEQYF | TGTGCCAGCAGACTTGGGACAGCTTACGAGCAGTACTTC
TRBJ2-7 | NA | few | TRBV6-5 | CASRLGPDTYEQYF | TGTGCCAGCAGACTCGGACCGGATACCTACGAGCAGTACTTC
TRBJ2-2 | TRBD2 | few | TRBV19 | CASSPRTSGTNTGELFF | TGTGCCAGTAGTCCGAGGACTAGCGGGACGAACACCGGGGAGCTGTTTTTT
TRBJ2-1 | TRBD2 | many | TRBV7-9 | CASSPRTSGRSAYNEQFF | TGTGCCAGCAGCCCGAGGACTAGCGGGAGATCCGCCTACAATGAGCAGTTCTTC
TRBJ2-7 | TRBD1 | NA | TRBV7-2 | CASSLRTGTGGGEQYF | TGTGCCAGCAGCTTAAGGACAGGGACGGGTGGAGGCGAGCAGTACTTC
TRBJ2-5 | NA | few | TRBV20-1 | CSARERRGGRETQYF | TGCAGTGCTAGAGAACGCAGGGGGGGGAGAGAGACCCAGTACTTC
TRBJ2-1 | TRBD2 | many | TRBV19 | CASSSGRVFNEQFF | TGTGCCAGTAGTAGCGGGAGGGTATTCAATGAGCAGTTCTTC
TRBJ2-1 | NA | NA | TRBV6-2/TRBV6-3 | CASSYWGYEQFF | TGTGCCAGCAGTTATTGGGGGTATGAGCAGTTCTTC
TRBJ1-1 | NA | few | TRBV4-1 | CASSHREAGKTEAFF | TGCGCCAGCAGCCATCGTGAGGCAGGGAAGACTGAAGCTTTCTTT
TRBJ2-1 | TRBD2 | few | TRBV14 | CASSLTSVHEQFF | TGTGCCAGCAGTCTAACTAGCGTCCATGAGCAGTTCTTC
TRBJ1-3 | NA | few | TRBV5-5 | CASSLINSGNTIYF | TGTGCCAGCAGCTTGATTAACTCTGGAAACACCATATATTTT
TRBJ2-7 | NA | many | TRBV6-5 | CASSYSAGASYEQYF | TGTGCCAGCAGTTACTCGGCGGGTGCCTCCTACGAGCAGTACTTC
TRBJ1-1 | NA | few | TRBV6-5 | CASSYWGGPEVSEAFF | TGTGCCAGCAGTTACTGGGGGGGACCAGAGGTATCTGAAGCTTTCTTT
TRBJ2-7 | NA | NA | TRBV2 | CASSEGGGSAYEQYF | TGTGCCAGCAGTGAAGGTGGAGGGTCTGCCTACGAGCAGTACTTC
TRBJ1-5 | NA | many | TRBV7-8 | CASSFEPEVKGQPQHF | TGTGCCAGCAGCTTCGAGCCAGAAGTTAAAGGTCAGCCCCAGCATTTT
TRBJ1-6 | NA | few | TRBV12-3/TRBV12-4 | CASSLGTHNSPLHF | TGTGCCAGCAGTTTAGGGACTCATAATTCACCCCTCCACTTT
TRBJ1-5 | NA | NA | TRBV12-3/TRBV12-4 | CASSYQTDQPQHF | TGTGCCAGCAGTTACCAAACAGATCAGCCCCAGCATTTT
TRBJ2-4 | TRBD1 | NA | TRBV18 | CASSPLARTGGIQYF | TGTGCCAGCTCACCCCTTGCGCGGACAGGTGGTATTCAGTACTTC
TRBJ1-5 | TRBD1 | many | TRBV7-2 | CASSPHAGGQPQHF | TGTGCCAGCAGCCCACATGCAGGGGGGCAGCCCCAGCATTTT
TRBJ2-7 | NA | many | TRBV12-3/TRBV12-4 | CASSPGGELPYEQYF | TGTGCCAGCAGCCCCGGGGGTGAGCTACCCTACGAGCAGTACTTC
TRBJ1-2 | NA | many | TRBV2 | CASSGGRNYGYTF | TGTGCCAGCAGTGGGGGCAGAAACTATGGCTACACCTTC
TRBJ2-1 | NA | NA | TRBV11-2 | CASSLSLNNEQFF | TGTGCCAGCAGCTTAAGTTTGAACAATGAGCAGTTCTTC
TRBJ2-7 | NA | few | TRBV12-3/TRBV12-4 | CASSLSVKVYYEQYF | TGTGCCAGCAGTTTATCCGTGAAGGTATACTACGAGCAGTACTTC
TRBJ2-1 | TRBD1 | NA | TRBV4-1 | CASSLWAGGHNEQFF | TGCGCCAGCAGCTTGTGGGCAGGGGGTCACAATGAGCAGTTCTTC
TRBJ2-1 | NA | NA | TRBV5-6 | CASSLNVMGFEQFF | TGTGCCAGCAGCTTGAATGTTATGGGATTTGAGCAGTTCTTC